Listed below are T cell receptor beta chains from one sample, sequenced in a study of blood T cell repertoires in COVID-19. Only in-frame clones appear in the TCRdb table, and some are missing; sequencing was by immunoSEQ multiplex PCR. The table shows 200,000 to 300,000 clones, with 85% occurring only once. The sample taken for sequencing was PBMCs or T cells enriched from blood (not recorded which). The receptor source for this set is a woman aged 50 to 65 with acute COVID-19. Both conserved end residues are trimmed from each CDR3. D genes are given only for firm matches.

length: 12
V: TRBV5-1
J: TRBJ1-2
D: -
CDR3: ASSLRSGDYGYT

length: 14
V: TRBV5-1
J: TRBJ1-4
D: -
CDR3: ASSPAGGPTNEKLF

length: 13
V: TRBV9
J: TRBJ1-2
D: TRBD1
CDR3: ASSVGTGANYGYT

length: 16
V: TRBV5-5
J: TRBJ2-1
D: TRBD2
CDR3: ASSLLAGVPSSYNEQF

length: 13
V: TRBV27
J: TRBJ1-2
D: TRBD1
CDR3: ASSRDRGASYGYT

length: 12
V: TRBV2
J: TRBJ1-1
D: TRBD1
CDR3: ASSEDRGGTEAF

length: 11
V: TRBV12-5
J: TRBJ2-1
D: TRBD2
CDR3: ASGLYSGGAQF

length: 13
V: TRBV27
J: TRBJ1-2
D: -
CDR3: ASSTLPPSNYGYT

length: 12
V: TRBV3-1/TRBV3-2
J: TRBJ1-1
D: -
CDR3: ASSQVRDSVEAF

length: 13
V: TRBV2
J: TRBJ1-5
D: -
CDR3: ASSERGPGNQPQH

length: 13
V: TRBV7-2
J: TRBJ1-2
D: TRBD1
CDR3: ASSLGGQGSYGYT

length: 12
V: TRBV5-4
J: TRBJ1-2
D: -
CDR3: ASSMGPRDYGYT

length: 10
V: TRBV3-1/TRBV3-2
J: TRBJ1-1
D: TRBD1
CDR3: ASSQWTGEAF

length: 10
V: TRBV30
J: TRBJ1-2
D: -
CDR3: AGGRVNYGYT

length: 13
V: TRBV5-4
J: TRBJ1-2
D: TRBD1
CDR3: ASSSPGQGNYGYT

length: 11
V: TRBV12-3/TRBV12-4
J: TRBJ1-1
D: -
CDR3: ASMLQERTEAF

length: 14
V: TRBV5-1
J: TRBJ2-1
D: TRBD1
CDR3: ASSLATGGSYNEQF

length: 11
V: TRBV12-3/TRBV12-4
J: TRBJ1-2
D: -
CDR3: ASSLSMNYGYT

length: 13
V: TRBV7-2
J: TRBJ2-3
D: -
CDR3: ASSKGAGRTDTQY

length: 14
V: TRBV6-5
J: TRBJ1-1
D: TRBD1
CDR3: ASSYSGTGMGTEAF

length: 11
V: TRBV3-1/TRBV3-2
J: TRBJ1-1
D: -
CDR3: ASSQGQNTEAF

length: 12
V: TRBV6-5
J: TRBJ2-3
D: TRBD2
CDR3: ASRPAGGYDTQY

length: 12
V: TRBV5-1
J: TRBJ2-1
D: -
CDR3: ASSLDPQYNEQF

length: 13
V: TRBV11-3
J: TRBJ2-3
D: TRBD2
CDR3: ASSRTSGVPDTQY

length: 14
V: TRBV7-2
J: TRBJ2-5
D: TRBD2
CDR3: ASSLEARGAQETQY

length: 12
V: TRBV30
J: TRBJ2-2
D: -
CDR3: AGAALTNTGELF

length: 12
V: TRBV6-5
J: TRBJ1-6
D: -
CDR3: ASNQGLHNSPLH

length: 12
V: TRBV6-5
J: TRBJ2-7
D: -
CDR3: ASSYSGQSYEQY

length: 13
V: TRBV24-1
J: TRBJ2-1
D: TRBD1
CDR3: ATSDTDRVNNEQF

length: 13
V: TRBV6-1
J: TRBJ1-5
D: -
CDR3: ASSDVTYSNQPQH

length: 14
V: TRBV6-1
J: TRBJ2-5
D: TRBD1
CDR3: ASSEQFRGLHETQY

length: 12
V: TRBV18
J: TRBJ1-4
D: -
CDR3: ASSPRGADEKLF

length: 14
V: TRBV19
J: TRBJ1-1
D: -
CDR3: ASRHNGKGVGTEAF